This paragraph reports one TCR beta chain. CDR1 is SGHDT, CDR2 YYEEEE, per germline. The CDR3 runs 16 residues. V was cut by 0 bases and J by 5 bases, with 17 bases left in between. Reverse transcribed after extraction, RNA yielded cDNA as the sequencing template. Repertoires were generated with immunoSEQ multiplex PCR, while TCRdb's copy carries only in-frame clones and drops some. The repertoire has fewer than 80,000 clones, 50% to 75% of them found once; the top ten carry approximately 19%. This sample is drawn from a study of CD8+ T cells in alopecia areata. Patients with alopecia areata provided lesional scalp punch biopsies as well as peripheral blood.

The J gene is TRBJ1-1, the V gene TRBV5-6; possibly TRBD1 for D (5 bases). Source: CD8+ T cells sorted from blood, taken at week 0. This receptor was identified in a human donor with alopecia areata. The CDR3 nucleotides read TGTGCCAGCAGCTTGGCCGAGGGACTCTGGGGAACTGAAGCTTTCTTT. Its translation: CASSLAEGLWGTEAFF.